One sample yielded the 19 T cell receptor beta chains listed below, sequenced in a study of PD-1 blockade in classical Hodgkin lymphoma. Produced via immunoSEQ multiplex PCR; TCRdb's table is partial and in-frame only. The table includes approximately 18,000 clones, approximately 84% detected once. Noted time point: cycle 4 day 1 (C4D1), after more than five weeks of nivolumab. Each patient's relapse followed autologous stem cell transplantation, and brentuximab vedotin exposure varied. Negative selection with magnetic separation was used to purify CD4+ T cells from thawed PBMCs. The sample consisted of CD4+ T cells from blood, taken before the fourth cycle of nivolumab. The receptor source for this set is a human donor with classical Hodgkin lymphoma.

The V gene is TRBV29-1, the J gene TRBJ2-1; 14 nucleotides line up with TRBD2. The CDR3 spans 13 residues. Germline-derived CDR1 and CDR2 are SQVTM and ANQGSEA. V lost 6 bases and J lost 7; bases outside the gene matches: 2. The CDR3 sequence: CSVGTSGSNEQFF. CDR3 in DNA: TGCAGCGTCGGGACTAGCGGGAGTAATGAGCAGTTCTTC.

The rearrangement joins TRBV19 to TRBJ2-6; D remains unclear. Germline values: CDR1 LNHDA, CDR2 SQIVND (reference sequence). The CDR3 totals 15 residues. V was clipped by 6 bases and J by 0 bases, with 9 bases between them. The CDR3 reads CASRVTSSGANVLTF. In DNA form, the CDR3 reads TGTGCCAGTAGGGTGACCAGCTCTGGGGCCAACGTCCTGACTTTC.

This clone is a singleton in its sample. The chain employs TRBV7-9 and TRBJ2-6, with D possibly matching TRBD1 (6 bases). The germline V gene has CDR1 SEHNR and CDR2 FQNEAQ (reference sequence). The CDR3 consists of 15 residues. Deletions cut 4 bases from V and 4 bases from J, with 11 bases between. In DNA, the CDR3 is TGTGCCAGCAGCTCCTCAGGGGCCGGGGCCAACGTCCTGACTTTC. Translated, it gives CASSSSGAGANVLTF.

The chain combines TRBV5-1 with TRBJ2-1; possible D gene TRBD2, 6 bases. The V gene's germline CDR1 is SGHRS and CDR2 YFSETQ. The CDR3 is 14 amino acids. Between the trimmed V and J ends, which lost 2 bases and 7 bases, there was a span of 13 bases. Written as DNA, the CDR3 is TGCGCCAGCAGCTTCGGGGGTTCGCCTAATGAGCAGTTCTTC. The encoded protein is CASSFGGSPNEQFF.

The chain carries TRBV27 and TRBJ1-1; no firm D call. V was pared by 3 bases and J by 1 base, with 6 bases between. This CDR3 contains 13 residues. The germline gives CDR1 MNHEY, CDR2 SMNVEV (reference sequence). DNA of the CDR3: TGTGCCAGCAGTTTCTCGACGAACACTGAAGCTTTCTTT. It codes for CASSFSTNTEAFF.

Written as DNA, the CDR3 is TGTGCCACCAGCAGAGGGACTAGCGAAACCACAGATACGCAGTATTTT. Protein sequence: CATSRGTSETTDTQYF. The chain uses TRBV15 and TRBJ2-3; the match to TRBD2 covers 9 bases. CDR3 length equals 16 residues. Germline CDR1 is LNHNV and CDR2 is YYDKDF (reference sequence). The V segment lost 1 base and the J segment 2 bases; nucleotides outside the gene matches: 4.

This clone was counted a single time. The V call is TRBV5-4, the J call TRBJ2-7; possible D gene TRBD1, 6 bases. The CDR3 contains 15 residues. Trimming removed 5 bases at V and 0 bases at J, with 15 bases between. Germline-derived CDR1 and CDR2 are SGHNT and YYREEE (reference sequence). CDR3 coding DNA: TGTGCCAGCAGAAACCGGGACATTCCCTCCTACGAGCAGTACTTC. It codes for CASRNRDIPSYEQYF.

This clone was picked up one time. V is TRBV6-6 and J is TRBJ1-2; 7 bases are shared with TRBD1. The germline CDR1 and CDR2 sequences are MNHNY and SVGAGI (reference sequence). After removal of 6 bases from V and 8 bases from J, the junction contained 12 bases not matched to a gene. CDR3 length: 14 residues. The CDR3 loop is CASSDPNWTGGYTF. The CDR3 DNA sequence: TGTGCCAGCAGCGACCCCAACTGGACAGGAGGCTACACCTTC.

The rearrangement links TRBV25-1 to TRBJ2-2, with TRBD1 matching over 9 bases. CDR3 length equals 14 residues. The germline V gene has CDR1 MGHDK and CDR2 SYGVNS. V was pared by 6 bases and J by 4 bases, with 3 bases of the junction left unmatched. The CDR3 nucleotides read TGTGCCAGCAGGGGACAGGGTGCCACCGGGGAGCTGTTTTTT. Amino acids: CASRGQGATGELFF.

The chain uses TRBV7-8 and TRBJ2-7; 10 nucleotides align to TRBD2. Per the germline V gene, CDR1 is SGHVS and CDR2 is FQNEAQ. The J segment lost 1 base and the V segment lost 5 bases, leaving 8 bases of the junction unmatched. The CDR3 loop spans 16 amino acids. The CDR3 region is CASSPVIAGGSYEQYF. In DNA, the CDR3 is TGTGCCAGCAGCCCCGTCATAGCGGGAGGTTCCTACGAGCAGTACTTC.

The DNA of the CDR3 is TGTGCTAGTGGTTTGGTCTCCATGAACACTGAAGCTTTCTTT. Its translation: CASGLVSMNTEAFF. The J gene is TRBJ1-1, the V gene TRBV12-5; no clear D gene. V lost 0 bases and J 0 bases, leaving 5 bases between the germline ends. Germline values: CDR1 LGHNT, CDR2 FRNRAP. The CDR3 loop spans 14 amino acids.

J is TRBJ2-1 and V is TRBV7-8; D is uncertain. Germline assignment: CDR1 SGHVS and CDR2 FQNEAQ. The CDR3 contains 15 residues. V shed 2 bases and J shed 8 bases, with 16 bases lying between them. CDR3 protein: CASSLIFFGHYEQFF. CDR3 DNA sequence: TGTGCCAGCAGCTTAATTTTTTTCGGCCACTATGAGCAGTTCTTC.

The V and J genes are TRBV5-1 and TRBJ2-3, with D possibly TRBD2 on 5 matching bases. Trimming removed 0 bases from V and 4 bases from J, with 9 bases in between. Germline V CDR1 and CDR2: SGHRS, YFSETQ. The CDR3 extends over 14 amino acids. CDR3 in amino acids: CASSLAMRADTQYF. CDR3 DNA sequence: TGCGCCAGCAGCTTGGCCATGAGGGCAGATACGCAGTATTTT.

J is TRBJ1-2 and V is TRBV27; D unresolved. The CDR3 totals 15 residues. CDR1 and CDR2 from the germline V gene are MNHEY and SMNVEV (reference sequence). Trimming shortened V by 4 bases and J by 2 bases, and 14 bases separated the two germline ends. CDR3 amino acids: CASSSRAALNYGYTF. CDR3 DNA sequence: TGTGCCAGCAGTTCCCGGGCCGCGCTAAACTATGGCTACACCTTC.

The chain is built from TRBV15 and TRBJ2-2; the D gene is possibly TRBD1 (6 bases). CDR3 length: 17 amino acids. V was trimmed by 0 bases and J by 5 bases, leaving 16 bases between them. Germline-derived CDR1 and CDR2 are LNHNV and YYDKDF (reference sequence). CDR3 amino acids: CATSRDSARTGTGELFF. The CDR3 DNA is TGTGCCACCAGCAGAGATTCAGCCCGAACAGGGACCGGGGAGCTGTTTTTT.

This chain connects TRBV2 to TRBJ2-1; D is perhaps TRBD2 (6 bases). The CDR3 is made up of 14 amino acids. CDR1 is SNHLY, CDR2 FYNNEI, per germline. Trimming shortened V by 6 bases and J by 9 bases, and 18 bases separated the two germline ends. CDR3 loop: CASRGPRGEGEQFF. For the CDR3, the DNA is TGTGCCAGCAGGGGTCCCCGCGGGGAAGGTGAGCAGTTCTTC.

The chain employs TRBV29-1 and TRBJ2-7, with no clear D. V was pared by 4 bases and J by 6 bases, with 10 bases between. This CDR3 spans 11 amino acids. Per the germline V gene, CDR1 is SQVTM and CDR2 is ANQGSEA. CDR3 sequence: CSVGQAPEQYF. In DNA, the CDR3 is TGCAGCGTTGGTCAGGCGCCCGAGCAGTACTTC.

For this clone: In the same sample, other DNA sequences code for this CDR3. The chain uses TRBV2 and TRBJ1-1; D gene ambiguous. Germline-derived CDR1 and CDR2 are SNHLY and FYNNEI. CDR3 size: 13 residues. The germline V and J ends were trimmed by 6 bases and 1 base, with 9 bases remaining between them. The CDR3 coding sequence is TGTGCCAGCAGCCAAGACCGGAACACTGAAGCTTTCTTT. Translation: CASSQDRNTEAFF.

V is TRBV5-1 and J is TRBJ2-1; D might be TRBD1 or TRBD2, each matching 6 bases. The V gene lost 1 base and the J gene lost 4 bases, with 15 bases spanning the gap. Germline assignment: CDR1 SGHRS and CDR2 YFSETQ. The CDR3 length is 16 residues. The CDR3 protein is CASSLSAGQSYNEQFF. CDR3 bases: TGCGCCAGCAGCTTGTCTGCGGGACAATCATACAATGAGCAGTTCTTC.